The 28 T cell receptor beta chains presented below share a single source sample, sequenced in a study of CD8+CD57+ T cells in acquired aplastic anemia. Genomic DNA constituted the template upon which TCR beta VDJ and CDR3 profiling was performed. TCRdb redid the calling of the reads with MiXCR, one entry per CDR3 protein. The sample includes roughly 420,000 distinct CDR3 sequences, approximately 70% of them seen just once. Sequencing was done on a sample of sorted CD4+, CD8+, or CD8+CD57+ T cells (not recorded which) from PBMCs. The receptors were sampled from a human donor in good health, serving as a control.

J is TRBJ2-5 and V is TRBV20-1; no firm D call. Germline V gene lookup returns CDR1 DFQATT and CDR2 SNEGSKA (reference sequence). V gave up 6 bases and J gave up 5 bases, with 19 bases separating them. This CDR3 is built from 14 residues. This CDR3 reads CSATDSFRAETQYF. DNA for the CDR3: TGCAGTGCCACCGACTCTTTTCGGGCCGAGACCCAGTACTTC.

The V gene is TRBV7-8, the J gene TRBJ1-2; 8 bases agree with TRBD1. CDR1 SGHVS and CDR2 FQNEAQ come from the germline V gene. The CDR3 is 16 residues long. V gave up 5 bases and J gave up 2 bases; unmatched junction bases: 10. The CDR3 region is CASSRRGGQENYGYTF. DNA of the CDR3: TGTGCCAGCAGCCGAAGAGGGGGACAGGAGAACTATGGCTACACCTTC.

V gene TRBV5-4 combines with J gene TRBJ2-7; D might be TRBD2 (5 bases). Trimming took 5 bases from V and 3 from J, leaving 18 bases between them. The CDR3 length is 15 residues. Germline-derived CDR1 and CDR2 are SGHNT and YYREEE (reference sequence). As DNA, the CDR3 is TGTGCCAGCAGGCCAGACGGGAAACTGAACTACGAGCAGTACTTC. It specifies CASRPDGKLNYEQYF.

Remarks on this clonotype: This CDR3 fails to terminate in the conserved phenylalanine or tryptophan, so it likely reflects a read error. The DNA is left out, because the CDR3 cannot be placed on it with certainty; the CDR3 is given as TCRdb lists it. The chain carries TRBV19 and TRBJ1-3. Germline V gene lookup returns CDR1 LNHDA and CDR2 SQIVND (reference sequence). Ends included, the CDR3 has 15 residues. CDR3 loop: CASSTPAHYGNTFYS.

The chain is built from TRBV2 and TRBJ2-7; D is perhaps TRBD1 (5 bases). CDR3 length: 11 residues. Trimming pared 6 bases from V and 8 bases from J, leaving 11 bases between. Germline CDR1 reads SNHLY; CDR2 reads FYNNEI. CDR3 DNA sequence: TGTGCCAGCAGCCCGACAGAGAAGCAGTACTTC. This encodes CASSPTEKQYF.

Notes on this clonotype: The junction and the germline gene differ at one end; a read error may be behind it. This chain joins TRBV5-1 and TRBJ2-1; D remains ambiguous. Germline V CDR1 and CDR2: SGHRS, YFSETQ. The CDR3 is made up of 15 amino acids. This chain's CDR3 is CASSNGGTWSSEQFF. The CDR3 bases are TGTGCCAGCAGCAACGGTGGTACTTGGAGTAGTGAGCAGTTCTTC.

The V call is TRBV7-2, the J call TRBJ1-6; tentative D call: TRBD1 (6 bases). CDR1 is SGHTA and CDR2 is FQGNSA in the germline V gene. V was shortened by 6 bases and J by 15 bases, with 24 bases between the two germline ends. CDR3 length equals 15 residues. CDR3 bases: TGTGCCAGCAGTGAATGTCAGGGGAAGGCTGTGCGCCTCCACTTT. Amino acid sequence: CASSECQGKAVRLHF.

The chain employs TRBV15 and TRBJ1-1; D call uncertain. V was shortened by 1 base and J by 6 bases, with 12 bases between the two germline ends. Per germline, CDR1 LNHNV and CDR2 YYDKDF (reference sequence). The CDR3 extends over 14 amino acids. As DNA, the CDR3 is TGTGCCACCAGCAGAGTACGGGGAGCCGCTGAAGCTTTCTTT. Translation: CATSRVRGAAEAFF.

The J gene is TRBJ1-2, the V gene TRBV24-1; no clear D. Trimming left V 4 bases short and J 4 bases short, with 12 bases between. The CDR3 runs to 14 residues. Germline CDR1 KGHDR, CDR2 SFDVKD. As DNA, the CDR3 is TGTGCCACCAGTGAGTCGGACGGGCTCTATGGCTACACCTTC. This encodes CATSESDGLYGYTF.

Points on this clonotype: Since a much larger clone is just one base distant, this may be a read error. The chain joins TRBV5-4 to TRBJ2-1; D might be TRBD2 (6 bases). This CDR3 region has 17 residues. The germline gives CDR1 SGHNT, CDR2 YYREEE (reference sequence). The CDR3 DNA sequence: TGTGCCAGCAGCTCCAAGGGCTCGAGGGACTCCTACAATGAGCAGTCCTTC. Translation gives CASSSKGSRDSYNEQSF.

This clonotype was seen once. V and J are TRBV6-2 or TRBV6-3 and TRBJ1-2; D gene uncertain. Trimming stripped 6 bases from V and 5 bases from J, with 7 bases between. Germline assignment: CDR1 MNHEY and CDR2 SVGEGT. CDR3 length equals 11 residues. The CDR3 coding sequence is TGTGCCAGCAGGATTGAGTATGGCTACACCTTC. Its translation is CASRIEYGYTF.

This clonotype has at least ten counts. V is TRBV7-2 and J is TRBJ2-3; D gene uncertain. The CDR3 contains 13 residues. The V gene's germline CDR1 is SGHTA and CDR2 FQGNSA. Trimming shortened V by 6 bases and J by 6 bases, and 13 bases separated the two germline ends. CDR3 sequence reads: CASSRNSPDTQYF. DNA of the CDR3: TGTGCCAGCAGTCGGAACAGCCCGGATACGCAGTATTTT.

This clonotype was observed many times. The CDR3 bases are TGTGCCAGTAGTATCTCCCCAGGACAGGAAAATCAGCCCCAGCATTTT. Protein: CASSISPGQENQPQHF. The chain has TRBV19 and TRBJ1-5; TRBD1 matches at 7 bases. This CDR3 is built from 16 residues. V lost 3 bases, J lost 4 bases, and 9 bases stayed unmatched. Looked up from germline, CDR1 is LNHDA and CDR2 is SQIVND (reference sequence).

This chain joins TRBV7-2 and TRBJ2-7; TRBD2 agrees at 7 bases. The CDR3 is 14 amino acids. The V gene end was trimmed by 5 bases and the J gene end by 2 bases; junction bases not matched to a gene: 6. Germline-derived CDR1 and CDR2 are SGHTA and FQGNSA. CDR3 nucleotides: TGTGCCAGCAGCACTGCCGGGGGGACCTACGAGCAGTACTTC. This gives the protein CASSTAGGTYEQYF. Drawing the rest from reference TRBV7-2 and TRBJ2-7, the complete variable domain is GAGVSQSPSNKVTEKGKDVELRCDPISGHTALYWYRQSLGQGLEFLIYFQGNSAPDKSGLPSDRFSAERTGGSVSTLTIQRTQQEDSAVYLCASSTAGGTYEQYFGPGTRLTVT.

The chain uses TRBV5-1 and TRBJ2-6; D possibly matches TRBD1 or TRBD2 (6 bases each). The CDR3 totals 15 residues. Germline CDR1 and CDR2: SGHRS and YFSETQ. The V end was cut by 1 base, the J end by 9 bases, with 14 bases between. Here the CDR3 reads CASSLRGAAGNVLTF. For the CDR3, the DNA is TGCGCCAGCAGCTTGAGGGGGGCAGCTGGCAACGTCCTGACTTTC.

Notes on this clonotype: Given the absence of the conserved phenylalanine or tryptophan at the CDR3 end, a read error is likely. The DNA is left out, because the CDR3 cannot be placed on it with certainty; the CDR3 is given as TCRdb lists it. V gene TRBV7-3 combines with J gene TRBJ1-1; TRBD1 was called by the table and not checked on the DNA. Germline lookup yields CDR1 SGHTA and CDR2 FQGTGA. The CDR3 is 13 amino acids in total, end residues counted. CDR3 in amino acids: CASSLRTGSPATQ.

Concerning this clonotype: One junction end does not reproduce the germline sequence, and a read error may be involved. This chain joins TRBV7-3 and TRBJ2-7, with 10 bases lining up with TRBD1. CDR1 and CDR2 (germline): SGHTA, FQGTGA. CDR3 length: 16 amino acids. The CDR3 loop reads CASSSDPGQGRYEQHF. As DNA, the CDR3 is TGTGCCAGCAGCTCGGATCCGGGACAGGGGAGATACGAGCAGCACTTC.

The J gene is TRBJ1-3, the V gene TRBV5-4, with 9 bases that match TRBD1. V was pared by 3 bases and J by 4 bases, with 5 bases of the junction left unmatched. The CDR3 length is 15 residues. The V gene's germline CDR1 is SGHNT and CDR2 YYREEE (reference sequence). The CDR3 protein is CASSSGQGFGNTIYF. CDR3 nucleotides: TGTGCCAGCAGCTCCGGACAGGGGTTCGGAAACACCATATATTTT. The entire variable domain, with the rest obtained from reference TRBV5-4 and TRBJ1-3, is as follows: ETGVTQSPTHLIKTRGQQVTLRCSSQSGHNTVSWYQQALGQGPQFIFQYYREEENGRGNFPPRFSGLQFPNYSSELNVNALELDDSALYLCASSSGQGFGNTIYFGEGSWLTVV.

This clonotype occurred a few times. The rearrangement links TRBV2 to TRBJ1-3, with D unresolved. V was clipped by 2 bases and J by 0 bases, with 2 bases between them. CDR1 SNHLY and CDR2 FYNNEI come from the germline V gene. The CDR3 sequence is 13 residues long. The DNA of the CDR3 is TGTGCCAGCAGTGAACCCTCTGGAAACACCATATATTTT. Translation: CASSEPSGNTIYF.

This clonotype was observed at least ten times. The genes are TRBV7-2 and TRBJ2-1; D not certain. Germline assignment: CDR1 SGHTA and CDR2 FQGNSA. The CDR3 runs to 16 residues. V was clipped by 0 bases and J by 2 bases, with 11 bases between them. The CDR3 DNA reads as TGTGCCAGCAGCTTAGCCGGTGGCGGAGCCTACAATGAGCAGTTCTTC. It specifies CASSLAGGGAYNEQFF.

The chain recombines TRBV19 with TRBJ2-5; a possible D gene is TRBD1 (6 bases). TRBJ2-1 matches the DNA end more closely, so the J call is doubtful. The CDR3 length is 14 residues. Germline values: CDR1 LNHDA, CDR2 SQIVND (reference sequence). The CDR3 sequence: CASSIGDTGDEQFF. As DNA, the CDR3 is TGTGCCAGTAGTATAGGGGACACGGGCGATGAGCAGTTCTTC.

This clonotype was recorded at least ten times. The chain has TRBV20-1 and TRBJ1-2, with D uncertain. This CDR3 is 13 amino acids long. CDR1 is DFQATT and CDR2 is SNEGSKA in the germline V gene (reference sequence). Between the trimmed V and J ends, which lost 3 bases and 8 bases, there was a span of 16 bases. The DNA of the CDR3 is TGCAGTGCTAGTCAGAGCTCCGGTGGGGGCTACACCTTC. It is translated as CSASQSSGGGYTF.

At least ten counts were recorded for this clonotype. The chain joins TRBV6-1 to TRBJ1-5; D is unclear. V lost 5 bases, J lost 3 bases, and 8 bases lay in between. This CDR3 is 13 amino acids long. Germline-derived CDR1 and CDR2 are MNHNS and SASEGT. The CDR3, as DNA: TGTGCCAGCAGTACGGGGTACAATCAGCCCCAGCATTTT. Translation gives CASSTGYNQPQHF.

This rearrangement joins TRBV20-1 to TRBJ2-7, with a possible D match to TRBD2 (5 bases). The CDR3 runs 13 residues. Per the germline V gene, CDR1 is DFQATT and CDR2 is SNEGSKA (reference sequence). The ends were cut back, 3 bases at V and 4 bases at J, with 13 bases in the middle. The CDR3 protein is CSASPGTYYEQYF. Here the CDR3 DNA reads TGCAGTGCTAGCCCGGGAACCTATTACGAGCAGTACTTC.

The chain combines TRBV9 with TRBJ2-5; D may be TRBD2 (5 bases). The assigned J gene may be wrong: the sequence end matches TRBJ2-7 better. In germline, CDR1 is SGDLS, CDR2 YYNGEE. The CDR3 has 14 amino acids. Here the CDR3 reads CASSESRRGCEQYF. CDR3 in DNA: TGTGCCAGCAGCGAGTCCAGACGGGGTTGCGAGCAGTACTTC.

The table lists this clonotype with a few counts. One junction end disagrees with the germline gene, perhaps due to a read error. This chain links TRBV6-6 with TRBJ2-7; D remains unclear. The germline gives CDR1 MNHNY, CDR2 SVGAGI (reference sequence). CDR3 length equals 13 residues. The CDR3 spells CATSQTATYEQYF. In DNA, the CDR3 is TGTGCCACCAGTCAGACTGCTACCTACGAGCAGTACTTC.

The chain couples TRBV7-2 to TRBJ2-7; a weak D match, TRBD2 (5 bases). The CDR3 loop spans 15 amino acids. V was shortened by 3 bases and J by 7 bases, with 19 bases between the two germline ends. CDR1 is SGHTA, CDR2 FQGNSA, per germline. CDR3 bases: TGTGCCAGCAGCTTGGATTGGCCGGGGATTTATGAGCAGTACTTC. As protein: CASSLDWPGIYEQYF.

V and J are TRBV5-1 and TRBJ1-4, with a tentative D call TRBD1 (5 bases). V gave up 6 bases and J gave up 8 bases, with 20 bases separating them. Germline assignment: CDR1 SGHRS and CDR2 YFSETQ. The CDR3 is 15 amino acids. CDR3 bases: TGCGCCAGCACCGAAGTCGGGGGGAGCGTAGAAAAACTGTTTTTT. It encodes CASTEVGGSVEKLFF.